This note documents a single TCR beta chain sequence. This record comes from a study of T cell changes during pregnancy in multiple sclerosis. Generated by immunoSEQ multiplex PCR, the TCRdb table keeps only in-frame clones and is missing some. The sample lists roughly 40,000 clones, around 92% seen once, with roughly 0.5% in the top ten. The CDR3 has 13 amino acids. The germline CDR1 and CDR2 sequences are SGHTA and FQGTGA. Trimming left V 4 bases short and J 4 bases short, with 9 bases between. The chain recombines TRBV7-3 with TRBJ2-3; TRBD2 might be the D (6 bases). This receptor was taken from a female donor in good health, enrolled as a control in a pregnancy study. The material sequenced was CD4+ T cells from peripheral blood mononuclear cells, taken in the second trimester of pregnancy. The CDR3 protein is CASSSRLADTQYF. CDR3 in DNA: TGTGCCAGCAGCTCGAGACTAGCAGATACGCAGTATTTT.